This note documents a single TCR beta chain sequence. Sample time point: pre-treatment sample, taken before nivolumab and TIL therapy. The data originate from a study of TIL therapy for anti-PD-1-resistant metastatic lung cancer. Background on the study: Half of patients were current or former smokers.

This was the immunoSEQ v3 assay. Survey-level samples got 2 million to 2.5 million read pairs; deep-level samples got roughly 4.5-6.5 million. Measured with immunoSEQ multiplex PCR; TCRdb has only the in-frame clones, and not every one. The sample carries about 21,000 clones, around 78% recorded once. This CDR3 is 19 amino acids long. Looked up from germline, CDR1 is KGHSH and CDR2 is LQKENI. Deletions cut 3 bases from V and 1 base from J, with 25 bases between. The chain is built from TRBV18 and TRBJ2-7; TRBD2 is a possible D gene (6 bases). Sequencing used blood, obtained at baseline. The TCR sequence derives from a person aged 25-85 years with non-small cell lung cancer. CDR3 in DNA: TGTGCCAGCTCACCGAAAGCGGTTTTTTGGCGGGACGAATCCTACGAGCAGTACTTC. It encodes CASSPKAVFWRDESYEQYF.